In this sample, the clone carrying this TCR beta chain turned up a few times. The CDR3 runs to 13 residues. V trimming: 6 bases; J trimming: 3 bases; junction bases outside the gene matches: 3. CDR1 is DFQATT, CDR2 SNEGSKA, per germline (reference sequence). The data were taken from a study of blood T cells in healthy people across ages. A second PCR, run for 7 to 11 cycles, used a sample-barcoded 5' primer plus a J-beta primer mix. MiXCR was run by TCRdb on the 5' RACE reads, yielding one entry per CDR3 protein. The sample contains approximately 2,000,000 distinct CDR3 sequences, about two fifths of which appear only once.

This sequence was found in a human donor in good health. Sequencing was carried out using blood. V gene TRBV20-1 combines with J gene TRBJ2-5; 11 positions match TRBD2. Written as DNA, the CDR3 is TGCAGTGCCATGACTAGCGGGGAAGAGACCCAGTACTTC. Protein sequence: CSAMTSGEETQYF.